The source of this T cell receptor (beta chain) is a study of CD8 T cells in Susac syndrome. Findings and caveats of the study: Regarding the TCR sequencing and HLA analysis, the study admitted that a relatively small number of individuals were involved.

TEMRA cells were FACS-enriched, and CD8+ and CD4+ T cells were isolated negatively. Trimming left V 1 base short and J 8 bases short, with 17 bases between. Germline CDR1 and CDR2: SEHNR and FQNEAQ (reference sequence). The CDR3 is made up of 16 amino acids. Points on this clonotype: What it binds is unknown.

A quantity of about 0.45 to 1 ug RNA underwent reverse transcription using random hexamers. An immunoSEQ multiplex PCR generated amplified TCR beta CDR3 products spanning 54 Vbeta and 13 Jbeta. Using its own MiXCR run on the immunoSEQ multiplex PCR reads, TCRdb lists one record per CDR3 protein. The table lists approximately 110,000 distinct CDR3 sequences, around 94% of them singletons. The source of this sequence is a human donor in good health. The chain links TRBV7-9 to TRBJ1-4; D gene uncertain. Sequencing was carried out using CD4+ T cells from PBMCs. This chain's CDR3 is CASSLGLVIAVEKLFF. The CDR3 nucleotides are TGTGCCAGCAGCTTAGGTTTGGTCATTGCGGTCGAAAAACTGTTTTTT.